The clone carrying this T cell receptor (beta chain) was detected only a few times. Its specificity is unknown. One entry per CDR3 protein, called by TCRdb with MiXCR from the RT-PCR reads. Found here are around 750,000 distinct CDR3 sequences, about 20% of them singletons; the top ten hold around 9.6%. This specimen comes from a study of response to subunit inactivated influenza vaccine. Notes on the study in general: Seasonal influenza vaccination, on each occasion, was suggested by the authors to recruit few new T cells.

The CDR3 sequence is 15 residues long. In germline, CDR1 is ENHRY, CDR2 SYGVKD. V was pared by 4 bases and J by 1 base, with 4 bases of the junction left unmatched. This sequence joins TRBV10-3 and TRBJ1-1; the match to TRBD1 covers 9 bases. The receptor comes from a man in his fifties who received an inactivated influenza vaccine. This specimen was PBMCs from blood, taken more than 4 days after vaccination. The CDR3 region has the DNA TGTGCCATCAGTGTAACACAGGGGGCGAACACTGAAGCTTTCTTT. The encoded protein is CAISVTQGANTEAFF.